A single sample is the source of the 29 T cell receptor beta chains below, sequenced in a study of blood T cell repertoires in COVID-19. Sequencing was performed with immunoSEQ multiplex PCR; in TCRdb, only in-frame clones are kept and a portion is missing. The sample has more than 80,000 clones, roughly 91% seen once. Sequencing was carried out using peripheral blood. Source of these receptors: a young man with COVID-19, enrolled during active disease.

This clone was counted a single time. V gene TRBV28 combines with J gene TRBJ2-7; the D gene is possibly TRBD1 (5 bases). Between the trimmed V and J ends, which lost 7 bases and 8 bases, there was a span of 18 bases. CDR1 is MDHEN, CDR2 SYDVKM, per germline. This CDR3 has 13 residues. CDR3 amino acids: CASTKQVPTQQYF. The CDR3 DNA follows: TGTGCCAGCACTAAACAGGTACCTACGCAGCAGTACTTC.

The chain combines TRBV19 with TRBJ1-1, with D maybe TRBD1 (5 bases). The ends were cut back, 3 bases at V and 5 bases at J, with 16 bases in the middle. The CDR3 is made up of 15 amino acids. The V gene's germline CDR1 is LNHDA and CDR2 SQIVND (reference sequence). CDR3 sequence: CASSMMSGARTEAFF. The CDR3 DNA sequence: TGTGCCAGTAGTATGATGAGCGGGGCTCGGACTGAAGCTTTCTTT.

V usage is TRBV5-6 and J usage is TRBJ2-1, with 10 bases lining up with TRBD2. The ends lost 4 bases at V and 9 bases at J; junction bases unmatched: 10. The length of the CDR3 is 15 residues. CDR1 SGHDT and CDR2 YYEEEE come from the germline V gene. DNA of the CDR3: TGTGCCAGCAGCCCCCCCAGCGGGAGGGCGAGTGAGCAGTTCTTC. Its protein product is CASSPPSGRASEQFF.

As concerns this clone: Its ends do not fully match the called genes, so a read error is possible. The chain uses TRBV28 and TRBJ2-6; D gene ambiguous. The CDR3 has 14 residues. Looked up from germline, CDR1 is MDHEN and CDR2 is SYDVKM. This CDR3 reads CASRFSSGANVLTF. CDR3 bases: TGTGCCAGCCGTTTCAGCTCTGGGGCCAACGTCCTGACTTTC.

This chain links TRBV9 with TRBJ2-2; 9 bases agree with TRBD2. The CDR3 totals 16 residues. CDR1 and CDR2 from the germline V gene are SGDLS and YYNGEE. The V gene end was trimmed by 2 bases and the J gene end by 4 bases; junction bases not matched to a gene: 6. DNA of the CDR3: TGTGCCAGCAGCGTCGGGACTAGCTTGTCCACCGGGGAGCTGTTTTTT. It yields the protein CASSVGTSLSTGELFF.

V is TRBV7-9 and J is TRBJ2-3; 10 bases map to TRBD2. V trimming: 5 bases; J trimming: 1 base; junction bases outside the gene matches: 12. Germline CDR1 and CDR2: SEHNR and FQNEAQ (reference sequence). The length of the CDR3 is 18 residues. CDR3 residues: CASSRPRGAGGGTDTQYF. The CDR3, as DNA: TGTGCCAGCAGCCGTCCTCGGGGAGCGGGAGGGGGCACAGATACGCAGTATTTT.

The chain links TRBV3-1 (or the pseudogene TRBV3-2) to TRBJ2-1, with TRBD2 as a possible D gene (6 bases). V was cut by 4 bases and J by 2 bases, with 18 bases left in between. This CDR3 has 17 amino acids. Germline CDR1 is LGHDT and CDR2 is YNNKEL (reference sequence). CDR3 loop: CASSPPGRLATYNEQFF. CDR3 sequence (DNA): TGTGCCAGCAGCCCGCCAGGGAGGCTAGCGACCTACAATGAGCAGTTCTTC.

The chain uses TRBV19 and TRBJ1-2; 10 bases are shared with TRBD1. V lost 10 bases to trimming and J lost 4 bases; unmatched junction nucleotides: 9. This CDR3 has 14 residues. CDR1 is LNHDA, CDR2 SQIVND, per germline (reference sequence). This chain's CDR3 is CATGGTGVGYGYTF. The DNA for the CDR3 is TGTGCCACCGGTGGGACAGGGGTGGGCTATGGCTACACCTTC.

The V call is TRBV2, the J call TRBJ2-5; no clear D. With 5 bases removed from V and 4 bases from J, the gap between germline ends came to 11 bases. Germline V gene lookup returns CDR1 SNHLY and CDR2 FYNNEI. The CDR3 runs to 13 residues. The chain's CDR3 is CASSTRPGETQYF. The DNA for the CDR3 is TGTGCCAGCAGTACCCGACCGGGAGAGACCCAGTACTTC.

A few counts support this clone. The V call is TRBV9, the J call TRBJ2-2; 7 positions agree with TRBD1. Germline CDR1 SGDLS, CDR2 YYNGEE. The CDR3 is made up of 15 amino acids. The V and J ends lost 0 bases and 4 bases, in that order; junction bases with no gene match: 3. CDR3 region: CASSVGPGGTGELFF. CDR3 in DNA: TGTGCCAGCAGCGTAGGTCCAGGGGGCACCGGGGAGCTGTTTTTT. Supplemented by reference TRBV9 and TRBJ2-2, the full variable domain reads DSGVTQTPKHLITATGQRVTLRCSPRSGDLSVYWYQQSLDQGLQFLIQYYNGEERAKGNILERFSAQQFPDLHSELNLSSLELGDSALYFCASSVGPGGTGELFFGEGSRLTVL.

This clone was seen only once. The V gene is TRBV15, the J gene TRBJ1-2; possibly TRBD1 for D (6 bases). Trimming pared 1 base from V and 4 bases from J, leaving 16 bases between. CDR1 is LNHNV and CDR2 is YYDKDF in the germline V gene (reference sequence). This CDR3 is built from 16 residues. The CDR3: CATSRARGGSLYGYTF. The CDR3 nucleotides are TGTGCCACCAGCAGAGCCCGAGGGGGATCCCTCTATGGCTACACCTTC. The whole variable domain, remainder taken from reference TRBV15 and TRBJ1-2, is DAMVIQNPRYQVTQFGKPVTLSCSQTLNHNVMYWYQQKSSQAPKLLFHYYDKDFNNEADTPDNFQSRRPNTSFCFLDIRSPGLGDTAMYLCATSRARGGSLYGYTFGSGTRLTVV.

This chain connects TRBV7-2 to TRBJ2-5; D gene unclear. The CDR3 is 14 amino acids. Trimming shortened V by 2 bases and J by 2 bases, and 9 bases separated the two germline ends. Looked up from germline, CDR1 is SGHTA and CDR2 is FQGNSA. CDR3 sequence (DNA): TGTGCCAGCAGCTTAATGGCAGCGCAAGAGACCCAGTACTTC. Translated: CASSLMAAQETQYF.

The chain uses TRBV7-9 and TRBJ1-3; D remains ambiguous. CDR3 length equals 13 residues. V dropped 4 bases and J dropped 1 base, with 5 bases sitting between them. CDR1 is SEHNR, CDR2 FQNEAQ, per germline (reference sequence). CDR3 in DNA: TGTGCCAGCAGCTCCCTTTCTGGAAACACCATATATTTT. As protein: CASSSLSGNTIYF. The variable domain in full, completed from reference TRBV7-9 and TRBJ1-3, reads DTGVSQNPRHKITKRGQNVTFRCDPISEHNRLYWYRQTLGQGPEFLTYFQNEAQLEKSRLLSDRFSAERPKGSFSTLEIQRTEQGDSAMYLCASSSLSGNTIYFGEGSWLTVV.

This chain connects TRBV11-2 to TRBJ2-7, with TRBD2 as a possible D gene (7 bases). Looked up from germline, CDR1 is SGHAT and CDR2 is FQNNGV. Trimming removed 1 base at V and 2 bases at J, with 12 bases between. This CDR3 is built from 15 residues. CDR3 residues: CASSLAGGATYEQYF. For the CDR3, the DNA is TGTGCCAGCAGCTTAGCGGGGGGCGCCACCTACGAGCAGTACTTC.

The CDR3, as DNA: TGTGCCAGCAGTTTGTCCATACAAGATAGCAATCAGCCCCAGCATTTT. The encoded protein is CASSLSIQDSNQPQHF. This rearrangement joins TRBV27 to TRBJ1-5; no firm D call. Per the germline V gene, CDR1 is MNHEY and CDR2 is SMNVEV (reference sequence). The CDR3 consists of 16 residues. The V end lost 3 bases, the J end lost 0 bases, and 12 bases lay between the germline ends.

This rearrangement joins TRBV19 to TRBJ2-3; no clear D. Germline-derived CDR1 and CDR2 are LNHDA and SQIVND (reference sequence). This CDR3 contains 13 residues. Trimming took off 3 bases at V and 4 bases at J, with 8 bases between the two ends. The CDR3 coding sequence is TGTGCCAGTAGTATGGCACCTTCAGATACGCAGTATTTT. This encodes CASSMAPSDTQYF.

The chain combines TRBV5-4 with TRBJ1-2; D gene uncertain. V was cut by 1 base and J by 6 bases, with 7 bases left in between. The CDR3 sequence is 12 residues long. Germline V gene data show CDR1 as SGHNT and CDR2 as YYREEE (reference sequence). In DNA, the CDR3 is TGTGCCAGCAGCTTGTTCGGGGATGGCTACACCTTC. This encodes CASSLFGDGYTF.

The chain employs TRBV25-1 and TRBJ1-2; the D gene is possibly TRBD1 (5 bases). CDR1 and CDR2 from the germline V gene are MGHDK and SYGVNS. Trimming took off 6 bases at V and 7 bases at J, with 9 bases between the two ends. This CDR3 is built from 11 residues. CDR3 loop: CASRAGLGYTF. The CDR3 nucleotides are TGTGCCAGCAGAGCAGGGCTTGGCTACACCTTC.

The rearrangement links TRBV24-1 to TRBJ2-5, with D possibly TRBD1 on 6 matching bases. This CDR3 spans 16 amino acids. Germline V gives CDR1 KGHDR, CDR2 SFDVKD. Trimming removed 4 bases from V and 2 bases from J, with 16 bases in between. CDR3 DNA sequence: TGTGCCACCAGTGACCCCCACGGACAGATACAAGAGACCCAGTACTTC. Translated, it gives CATSDPHGQIQETQYF.

The gene calls are TRBV25-1 and TRBJ2-4; D is uncertain. CDR3 length equals 13 residues. Germline loops: CDR1 MGHDK, CDR2 SYGVNS. The V and J ends lost 4 bases and 3 bases respectively, with 7 bases between them. The CDR3 spells CASSVSDKNIQYF. The CDR3 nucleotides are TGTGCCAGCAGTGTCAGTGACAAAAACATTCAGTACTTC. Full variable domain (remainder filled in from reference TRBV25-1 and TRBJ2-4): EADIYQTPRYLVIGTGKKITLECSQTMGHDKMYWYQQDPGMELHLIHYSYGVNSTEKGDLSSESTVSRIRTEHFPLTLESARPSHTSQYLCASSVSDKNIQYFGAGTRLSVL.

This rearrangement joins TRBV5-6 to TRBJ2-7; D gene unclear. This CDR3 is built from 14 residues. Trimming removed 2 bases from V and 1 base from J, with 10 bases in between. Germline V gene sequence: CDR1 SGHDT, CDR2 YYEEEE. The CDR3 DNA follows: TGTGCCAGCAGCTTACAGATCAGGTCCTACGAGCAGTACTTC. This gives the protein CASSLQIRSYEQYF.

The rearrangement links TRBV4-3 to TRBJ1-2, with D perhaps matching TRBD1 (6 bases). Trimming took off 0 bases at V and 3 bases at J, with 11 bases between the two ends. Germline-derived CDR1 and CDR2 are LGHNA and YSLEER. The CDR3 covers 15 residues. The CDR3 here is CASSQEADSYYGYTF. CDR3 DNA: TGCGCCAGCAGCCAAGAGGCGGACAGTTACTATGGCTACACCTTC.

The chain carries TRBV30 and TRBJ1-6, with D unclear. Germline V CDR1 and CDR2: GTSNPN, SVGIG (reference sequence). V was pared by 3 bases and J by 7 bases, with 16 bases between. The CDR3 totals 15 residues. As DNA, the CDR3 is TGTGCCTGGAGGGCTAAGGCAAGCGGGAATTCACCCCTCCACTTT. It codes for CAWRAKASGNSPLHF.

The rearrangement links TRBV5-4 to TRBJ1-1, with D possibly matching TRBD1 (5 bases). V was shortened by 9 bases and J by 9 bases, with 24 bases between the two germline ends. This CDR3 comprises 14 residues. The germline V gene has CDR1 SGHNT and CDR2 YYREEE (reference sequence). In DNA form, the CDR3 reads TGTGCCACCCTAGGTAGCGGGGCGCATCAAAAAGCTTTCTTT. Amino acids: CATLGSGAHQKAFF.

This clone was seen once. V usage is TRBV9 and J usage is TRBJ2-2; TRBD2 matches at 15 bases. Germline trimming cut 2 bases from V and 7 bases from J; bases unmatched to any gene: 6. Germline lookup yields CDR1 SGDLS and CDR2 YYNGEE. The CDR3 has 17 residues. CDR3: CASSVSTGLAGGGELFF. The CDR3 DNA follows: TGTGCCAGCAGCGTTTCCACGGGACTAGCGGGAGGCGGGGAGCTGTTTTTT.

This clone was seen once. J is TRBJ1-5 and V is TRBV12-2; TRBD1, the D gene given by the table, was not confirmed from the DNA. TRBV12-2 is a known pseudogene. This CDR3 has 18 amino acids. The CDR3 loop reads CASRLKGRMGYSNQPQHF. CDR3 in DNA: TGTGCAAGTCGCTTAAAGGGGCGAATGGGTTATAGCAATCAGCCCCAGCATTTT.

On this clone: An end of the junction differs from the germline gene, which may be a read error. The CDR3 coding sequence is TGTGCCAGCAGTGAAAAGAATTCGGACAGGCGACATAAAGGAAACTTC. It is translated as CASSEKNSDRRHKGNF. The chain combines TRBV6-4 with TRBJ2-7; 7 positions agree with TRBD1. The CDR3 consists of 16 residues. CDR1 is MRHNA and CDR2 is SNTAGT in the germline V gene.

This chain uses TRBV5-5 with TRBJ2-1; TRBD2 aligns across 7 bases. CDR3 length: 14 amino acids. V dropped 3 bases and J dropped 2; count of bases not matched to a gene: 2. In germline, CDR1 is SGHKS, CDR2 YYEKEE (reference sequence). CDR3 nucleotide sequence: TGTGCCAGCAGCTCCACTAGCGCCTACAATGAGCAGTTCTTC. The encoded protein is CASSSTSAYNEQFF.

The sample holds one count of this clone. J is TRBJ2-3 and V is TRBV10-3, with a possible D match to TRBD2 (6 bases). Trimming removed 7 bases at V and 6 bases at J, with 14 bases between. CDR3 length: 13 residues. Germline lookup yields CDR1 ENHRY and CDR2 SYGVKD. Here the CDR3 DNA reads TGTGCCATCAAGCGTCAAGGAGGGGATACGCAGTATTTT. Translation gives CAIKRQGGDTQYF.